Presented here are 15 T cell receptor beta chains from one specimen sequenced in a study of CD8 T cells in ankylosing spondylitis. Via MiXCR, TCRdb re-called the 5' RACE reads, giving one row per CDR3 protein. The profile shows 700,000 or so distinct CDR3 sequences, around 19% of them singletons. Antigens of these TCRs are unknown. Study-wide findings and caveats: What appeared characteristic of ankylosing spondylitis blood was a TCR beta motif of 7 or 8 highly homologous variants.

Sequencing used blood, either unsorted or a sorted T cell fraction (not recorded which). The receptors here all came from a male donor with ankylosing spondylitis.

In its sample, this clonotype was seen many times. The gene calls are TRBV27 and TRBJ2-1, with D perhaps TRBD2 (9 bases). Germline V gene sequence: CDR1 MNHEY, CDR2 SMNVEV (reference sequence). Trimming took off 6 bases at V and 4 bases at J, with 16 bases between the two ends. There are 15 residues in the CDR3. DNA of the CDR3: TGTGCCAGCAGCCCTAGCGGGACAGGATACAATGAGCAGTTCTTC. Protein sequence: CASSPSGTGYNEQFF.

Many counts were recorded for this clonotype. The rearrangement links TRBV3-1 to TRBJ2-6; 7 nucleotides match TRBD1. The CDR3 runs 16 residues. Germline-derived CDR1 and CDR2 are LGHDT and YNNKEL (reference sequence). V trimming: 1 base; J trimming: 0 bases; junction bases outside the gene matches: 0. The CDR3 spells CASSQGTGSGANVLTF. Written as DNA, the CDR3 is TGTGCCAGCAGCCAAGGGACAGGCTCTGGGGCCAACGTCCTGACTTTC. The full variable domain, completed using reference TRBV3-1 and TRBJ2-6, is DTAVSQTPKYLVTQMGNDKSIKCEQNLGHDTMYWYKQDSKKFLKIMFSYNNKELIINETVPNRFSPKSPDKAHLNLHINSLELGDSAVYFCASSQGTGSGANVLTFGAGSRLTVL.

This clonotype was observed many times. The V call is TRBV28, the J call TRBJ1-5, with D perhaps TRBD1 (5 bases). V lost 6 bases and J lost 2, with 17 bases in between. Germline V gives CDR1 MDHEN, CDR2 SYDVKM. This CDR3 comprises 16 residues. The CDR3 protein is CASRATGALGNQPQHF. The CDR3 DNA reads as TGTGCCAGCAGGGCGACTGGGGCCCTCGGCAATCAGCCCCAGCATTTT. Full variable domain (outside the CDR3, taken from reference TRBV28 and TRBJ1-5): DVKVTQSSRYLVKRTGEKVFLECVQDMDHENMFWYRQDPGLGLRLIYFSYDVKMKEKGDIPEGYSVSREKKERFSLILESASTNQTSMYLCASRATGALGNQPQHFGDGTRLSIL.

This clonotype was seen more than once but under ten times. J is TRBJ2-5 and V is TRBV12-3 or TRBV12-4, with D possibly TRBD2 on 5 matching bases. Between the trimmed V and J ends, which lost 5 bases and 2 bases, there was a span of 12 bases. The CDR3 contains 14 residues. In DNA, the CDR3 is TGTGCCAGCAGTCCTCAGCGGTTACAAGAGACCCAGTACTTC. It is translated as CASSPQRLQETQYF.

This clonotype occurred a few times. This sequence joins TRBV5-1 and TRBJ1-3; no clear D gene. The V gene lost 0 bases and the J gene lost 0 bases, with 7 bases spanning the gap. Germline CDR1 is SGHRS and CDR2 is YFSETQ. This CDR3 is 15 amino acids long. CDR3 in DNA: TGCGCCAGCAGCTTGGAAAGAAGCTCTGGAAACACCATATATTTT. Translated, it gives CASSLERSSGNTIYF.

The chain couples TRBV5-1 to TRBJ2-1; 14 bases fit TRBD2. Germline lookup yields CDR1 SGHRS and CDR2 YFSETQ. The CDR3 totals 17 residues. Trimming at V came to 4 bases and at J to 8 bases, leaving 11 bases not matched to a gene. The CDR3 nucleotides are TGCGCCAGCAGCCAGTTCTGGACTAGCGGGGGGCGGGATGAGCAGTTCTTC. Its translation: CASSQFWTSGGRDEQFF.

This clonotype occurred a few times. The chain links TRBV20-1 to TRBJ2-7, with 12 bases fitting TRBD2. V shed 6 bases, J shed 3 bases, and the junction held 6 bases outside the gene matches. This CDR3 contains 14 residues. Germline V gives CDR1 DFQATT, CDR2 SNEGSKA (reference sequence). CDR3 protein: CSARTSGKLYEQYF. The DNA for the CDR3 is TGCAGTGCCAGGACTAGCGGGAAGCTCTACGAGCAGTACTTC.

This clonotype turned up a few times. The gene calls are TRBV20-1 and TRBJ2-5; the match to TRBD2 covers 8 bases. V lost 5 bases and J lost 5; bases outside the gene matches: 7. This CDR3 region has 13 residues. Looked up from germline, CDR1 is DFQATT and CDR2 is SNEGSKA (reference sequence). The CDR3 DNA is TGCAGTGCTGGGGGACTAGGCAAGGAGACCCAGTACTTC. Its protein product is CSAGGLGKETQYF.

This clonotype appeared a few times. This rearrangement joins TRBV29-1 to TRBJ2-5; D unresolved. Deletions cut 3 bases from V and 5 bases from J, with 10 bases between. The CDR3 extends over 12 amino acids. CDR1 and CDR2 from the germline V gene are SQVTM and ANQGSEA. The CDR3 region is CSVDSGYETQYF. CDR3 DNA: TGCAGCGTTGATTCGGGCTACGAGACCCAGTACTTC.

In this sample, this clonotype turned up a few times. The chain couples TRBV13 to TRBJ2-5; TRBD1 might be the D (6 bases). The germline CDR1 and CDR2 sequences are PRHDT and FYEKMQ (reference sequence). V was cut by 1 base and J by 0 bases, with 9 bases left in between. CDR3 length equals 15 residues. DNA of the CDR3: TGTGCCAGCAGCTTAGTTCCAGGGGACCAAGAGACCCAGTACTTC. Amino acid sequence: CASSLVPGDQETQYF.

This chain uses TRBV29-1 with TRBJ1-5; a weak D match, TRBD1 (5 bases). Between the trimmed V and J ends, which lost 5 bases and 3 bases, there was a span of 14 bases. This CDR3 region has 14 residues. Germline assignment: CDR1 SQVTM and CDR2 ANQGSEA. CDR3 protein: CSVTLDSNNQPQHF. Here the CDR3 DNA reads TGCAGCGTTACCCTCGACAGCAACAATCAGCCCCAGCATTTT.

The CDR3 coding sequence is TGTGCCACCAGTGACCCTCGACAGGGCCCAAGTTACACCTTC. Protein sequence: CATSDPRQGPSYTF. The rearrangement uses TRBV24-1 and TRBJ1-2; 7 nucleotides agree with TRBD1. Looked up from germline, CDR1 is KGHDR and CDR2 is SFDVKD. V trimming: 4 bases; J trimming: 11 bases; junction bases outside the gene matches: 12. The CDR3 spans 14 residues.

The chain recombines TRBV12-3 or TRBV12-4 with TRBJ2-7; no firm D call. V was cut by 8 bases and J by 4 bases, with 9 bases left in between. The CDR3 covers 11 residues. The DNA for the CDR3 is TGTGCCAGCGGAATTGGGTACGAGCAGTACTTC. Translating it yields CASGIGYEQYF.

V gene TRBV12-3 or TRBV12-4 combines with J gene TRBJ1-4, with D possibly matching TRBD1 (6 bases). The germline V and J ends were trimmed by 5 bases and 8 bases, with 18 bases remaining between them. The CDR3 consists of 15 residues. The CDR3 region is CASSTWDGRGEKLFF. As DNA, the CDR3 is TGTGCCAGCAGTACCTGGGACGGTAGGGGGGAAAAACTGTTTTTT.

The rearrangement links TRBV4-1 to TRBJ1-2, with unresolved D. Between the trimmed V and J ends, which lost 0 bases and 7 bases, there was a span of 18 bases. The CDR3 has 16 residues. The germline CDR1 and CDR2 sequences are MGHRA and YSYEKL. The CDR3 DNA is TGCGCCAGCAGCCAAGATCGGGAGGCGTGGATGTCTGGCTACACCTTC. Translating gives CASSQDREAWMSGYTF.